The subject of this entry is one TCR beta chain. The record originates from a study of T cell changes during pregnancy in multiple sclerosis. CDR3 length: 15 residues. CDR1 is SGHTA and CDR2 is FQGNSA in the germline V gene. The V end lost 6 bases, the J end lost 4 bases, and 16 bases lay between the germline ends. Some clones are missing from TCRdb's copy, which holds only in-frame ones; the method was immunoSEQ multiplex PCR. The sample has 75,000 to 85,000 clones, just over 90% seen once. The V and J genes are TRBV7-2 and TRBJ1-5, with D possibly TRBD1 on 6 matching bases. The sequencing used peripheral blood, collected in the second trimester of pregnancy. This TCR was sampled from a female donor with multiple sclerosis, enrolled in a pregnancy study. The CDR3 region has the DNA TGTGCCAGCAGTTCCAGTACAGGGCAAAATCAGCCCCAGCATTTT. Amino acids: CASSSSTGQNQPQHF.